The clone carrying this T cell receptor beta chain was observed at least ten times. This record belongs to a study of CD8 T cells in ankylosing spondylitis. Researchers built TCR beta libraries using quantitative 5'-RACE with molecular barcodes. TCRdb reanalysed the 5' RACE reads using MiXCR and keeps one entry per CDR3 protein. There are about 140,000 distinct CDR3 sequences in the sample; about 7% occur only once, and 9.5% to 15% lies in the top ten. This CDR3 is 13 amino acids long. V lost 6 bases and J lost 10, with 13 bases in between. The origin of this receptor is a female donor with ankylosing spondylitis or in good health (not recorded which). The rearrangement uses TRBV12-3 or TRBV12-4 and TRBJ1-6; D gene ambiguous. Sequenced material: blood, either unsorted or a sorted T cell fraction (not recorded which). The CDR3 bases are TGTGCCAGCAGCCCCAGCACAGAGTCACCCCTCCACTTT. It codes for CASSPSTESPLHF.